This T cell receptor beta chain was sequenced for a study of shared clonotypes between healthy human individuals. Whole-study findings and limits: Naive subsets typically showed greater estimated richness than memory subsets. Sharing of clonotypes among donors was expected to vary with sequencing depth. The study sampled only blood, and tissue repertoires likely differ.

Concerning this clone: Its specificity is unknown.

Per the germline V gene, CDR1 is MGHRA and CDR2 is YSYEKL. Trimming took 1 base from V and 1 from J, leaving 20 bases between them. This CDR3 has 18 residues. It was roughly 210 ng DNA, about 30,000 T cell genomes, that sorted-subset replicate PCRs used. Measured with immunoSEQ multiplex PCR; TCRdb has only the in-frame clones, and not every one. The sample has around 2,000,000 clones, approximately 94% seen once; the top ten hold 1.5% to 2%. Naive CD8 cells were CD45RO-negative, positively selected for CCR7, excluding terminally differentiated effector memory CD45RA+ cells. The clonotype was recovered from a man in his late teens or twenties in good health. Some clones in this sample may be carry-over from other donors' samples. The sequenced material came from naive CD8+ T cells from PBMCs. The rearrangement uses TRBV4-1 and TRBJ2-7, with D perhaps being TRBD1 or TRBD2 (5 bases each). The CDR3 sequence: CASSQGPGWAEGSYEQYF. The CDR3 nucleotides read TGCGCCAGCAGCCAAGGCCCGGGGTGGGCCGAGGGGTCCTACGAGCAGTACTTC.